Listed here are 16 T cell receptor beta chains from one sample, sequenced in a study of CD8+ T cells in alopecia areata. Extracted RNA was reverse transcribed into cDNA, the sequencing template. The protocol was immunoSEQ multiplex PCR, while the TCRdb copy is restricted to in-frame clones and leaves out a portion. This table holds roughly 150,000 clones, over 45% found once. Sequenced: CD4+ T cells sorted from blood. The receptors were sampled from a human donor with alopecia areata.

The chain couples TRBV30 to TRBJ1-4; unclear D gene. Germline V gene lookup returns CDR1 GTSNPN and CDR2 SVGIG (reference sequence). CDR3 size: 13 residues. Trimming shortened V by 4 bases and J by 4 bases, and 10 bases separated the two germline ends. CDR3 sequence (DNA): TGTGCCTGGATTGGACGGCATAATGAAAAACTGTTTTTT. Translating it yields CAWIGRHNEKLFF.

This sequence joins TRBV6-6 and TRBJ2-7; D is perhaps TRBD2 (6 bases). CDR3 length: 13 residues. V was trimmed by 8 bases and J by 0 bases, leaving 11 bases between them. Per the germline V gene, CDR1 is MNHNY and CDR2 is SVGAGI (reference sequence). The CDR3 DNA is TGTGCCAGCGGACACGGGAGCTCCTACGAGCAGTACTTC. As protein: CASGHGSSYEQYF.

CDR3 nucleotide sequence: TGTGCCAGTGCGACAACGAACACTGAAGCTTTCTTT. It codes for CASATTNTEAFF. The J gene is TRBJ1-1, the V gene TRBV27, with D unclear. V lost 9 bases and J lost 1, with 9 bases in between. Germline V gives CDR1 MNHEY, CDR2 SMNVEV (reference sequence). The CDR3 runs to 12 residues.

This clone came up a few times. The chain has TRBV25-1 and TRBJ2-7, with 8 bases lining up with TRBD1. The CDR3 extends over 13 amino acids. V lost 4 bases to trimming and J lost 3 bases; unmatched junction nucleotides: 2. Germline CDR1 reads MGHDK; CDR2 reads SYGVNS. Here the CDR3 reads CASSVTGGYEQYF. For the CDR3, the DNA is TGTGCCAGCAGTGTTACAGGGGGCTACGAGCAGTACTTC.

The chain links TRBV6-5 to TRBJ2-1, with TRBD2 identical over 8 bases. The V gene end was trimmed by 6 bases and the J gene end by 0 bases; junction bases not matched to a gene: 4. The CDR3 consists of 15 residues. Germline loops: CDR1 MNHEY, CDR2 SVGAGI. The CDR3 DNA reads TGTGCCAGCAGCCGGGGGGGCGGCTCCTACAATGAGCAGTTCTTC. Its translation: CASSRGGGSYNEQFF.

This clone is a singleton in its sample. The J gene is TRBJ2-3, the V gene TRBV9; 11 bases fit TRBD2. CDR1 is SGDLS, CDR2 YYNGEE, per germline. This CDR3 region has 13 residues. J gave up 8 bases and V 2 bases, and 1 base lay outside the gene matches. DNA for the CDR3: TGTGCCAGCAGCGTTACTAGCGGGAGTACGCAGTATTTT. The encoded protein is CASSVTSGSTQYF.

The gene calls are TRBV27 and TRBJ2-7, with no clear D. Germline CDR1 and CDR2: MNHEY and SMNVEV (reference sequence). The ends were cut back, 6 bases at V and 6 bases at J, with 6 bases in the middle. This CDR3 contains 10 residues. The CDR3 protein is CASRTSEQYF. DNA of the CDR3: TGTGCCAGCAGAACGAGCGAGCAGTACTTC.

The chain combines TRBV9 with TRBJ2-1; TRBD2 matches at 10 bases. The trim removed 4 bases at V and 0 bases at J, leaving 7 bases unmatched. From germline, CDR1 is SGDLS and CDR2 YYNGEE. The CDR3 is made up of 17 amino acids. The CDR3 DNA reads TGTGCCAGCAGCCCGCGAACTAGCGGGACCTCCTACAATGAGCAGTTCTTC. This codes for CASSPRTSGTSYNEQFF.

J is TRBJ2-3 and V is TRBV11-2, with D hard to call. Trimming took off 1 base at V and 2 bases at J, with 10 bases between the two ends. The CDR3 loop spans 15 amino acids. Germline assignment: CDR1 SGHAT and CDR2 FQNNGV. CDR3: CASSLGAFTTDTQYF. The CDR3 nucleotides read TGTGCCAGCAGCTTAGGTGCATTTACCACAGATACGCAGTATTTT.

The chain recombines TRBV29-1 with TRBJ2-5; possibly TRBD2 for D (8 bases). Deletions cut 8 bases from V and 1 base from J, with 26 bases between. There are 17 residues in the CDR3. Germline assignment: CDR1 SQVTM and CDR2 ANQGSEA. CDR3 loop: CSSQGVTASGFQETQYF. For the CDR3, the DNA is TGCAGCTCCCAGGGGGTCACGGCTAGCGGGTTCCAAGAGACCCAGTACTTC.

This clone turned up a few times. The chain is built from TRBV29-1 and TRBJ2-4; D is unclear. Germline CDR1 is SQVTM and CDR2 is ANQGSEA. The CDR3 sequence is 14 residues long. V lost 3 bases and J lost 5, with 14 bases in between. The DNA of the CDR3 is TGCAGCGTTGATTTGAAGGACCGCCAAAACATTCAGTACTTC. It translates to CSVDLKDRQNIQYF.

This chain connects TRBV5-6 to TRBJ2-7; 9 nucleotides match TRBD2. This CDR3 is built from 16 residues. V was pared by 4 bases and J by 4 bases, with 12 bases of the junction left unmatched. Germline CDR1 reads SGHDT; CDR2 reads YYEEEE. For the CDR3, the DNA is TGTGCCAGCAGCCCGGGGGGGGCTAGCGGGAAATACGAGCAGTACTTC. It translates to CASSPGGASGKYEQYF.

The genes are TRBV27 and TRBJ1-2; D is unresolved. This CDR3 region has 14 residues. Germline loops: CDR1 MNHEY, CDR2 SMNVEV (reference sequence). V was clipped by 3 bases and J by 0 bases, with 8 bases between them. CDR3 residues: CASSLGKSNYGYTF. The CDR3 DNA reads TGTGCCAGCAGTTTGGGGAAATCTAACTATGGCTACACCTTC.

The chain links TRBV20-1 to TRBJ2-1; no definite D call. Trimming removed 5 bases from V and 7 bases from J, with 6 bases in between. The CDR3 extends over 10 amino acids. Germline V gene data show CDR1 as DFQATT and CDR2 as SNEGSKA (reference sequence). In DNA, the CDR3 is TGCAGTGCTTTCAGGAATGAGCAGTTCTTC. Translating it yields CSAFRNEQFF.

This clone was counted a single time. The rearrangement uses TRBV20-1 and TRBJ1-1; possibly TRBD1 for D (5 bases). This CDR3 region has 10 residues. V was cut by 6 bases and J by 4 bases, with 6 bases left in between. Germline V CDR1 and CDR2: DFQATT, SNEGSKA (reference sequence). The CDR3 sequence: CSAQGTEAFF. The DNA for the CDR3 is TGCAGTGCCCAGGGCACTGAAGCTTTCTTT.

This clone has a handful of counts. This rearrangement joins TRBV7-9 to TRBJ2-5, with D unresolved. V shed 5 bases and J shed 6 bases, with 10 bases lying between them. From germline, CDR1 is SEHNR and CDR2 FQNEAQ (reference sequence). The CDR3 length is 12 residues. DNA of the CDR3: TGTGCCAGCAGCCCACACCCGAAGACCCAGTACTTC. It yields the protein CASSPHPKTQYF.